This TCR beta chain is drawn from a study of T cell repertoires in cytomegalovirus infection. Study-level background: In public TCR beta signatures, there were indications of both CMV infection and matching HLA type.

Whole-study findings and limits: HLA-C-restricted CMV clonotypes gave the most frequent clonotype in two of eight donors.

Germline V gene sequence: CDR1 SNHLY, CDR2 FYNNEI. This CDR3 is built from 14 residues. V lost 4 bases to trimming and J lost 3 bases, with 13 bases between them. TCRdb re-analysed the reads in MiXCR, keeping a single row per CDR3 protein. This table has more than 250,000 distinct CDR3 sequences, more than 20% appearing once. A note on this clonotype: The antigen is unknown.

This chain connects TRBV2 to TRBJ2-7; the D gene is possibly TRBD2 (6 bases). This specimen consisted of cultured PBMCs, obtained from culture after CMV antigen stimulation. This TCR derives from a human donor in good health (CMV status not recorded). Some clones in this sample may be carry-over from other donors' samples. The CDR3 DNA is TGTGCCAGCAGTGTTTCGGGAGCCCGCTACGAGCAGTACGTC. Translation: CASSVSGARYEQYV.